The source of this T cell receptor beta chain is a study of blood T cell repertoires in COVID-19. At the level of the study: Samples taken during acute and convalescent COVID-19 were collected in the United States, Italy and Spain. The cDNA or gDNA used as material had been derived from T cells, B-cell-depleted T cells, or PBMCs.

In the authors' workflow: Estimates of nucleated cell counts were drawn from the amplification of reference gene primers. Only in-frame clones appear in the TCRdb table, and some are missing; sequencing was by immunoSEQ multiplex PCR. Clonal size and the V and J genes are those of that table, whereas D and trimming came from the DNA. Of about 40,000 clones listed, 80% to 90% were seen once; the top ten hold approximately 15%. Trimming took off 7 bases at V and 0 bases at J, with 15 bases between the two ends. Germline V gives CDR1 MNHEY, CDR2 SMNVEV (reference sequence). The CDR3 runs to 16 residues.

This receptor was taken from a human donor in a cohort sampled during active COVID-19. Sequencing used peripheral blood. This chain links TRBV27 with TRBJ2-2, with a tentative D call TRBD2 (5 bases). CDR3 DNA sequence: TGTGCCAGCAACCGCAGAGGGCGTGCGAACACCGGGGAGCTGTTTTTT. It is translated as CASNRRGRANTGELFF.